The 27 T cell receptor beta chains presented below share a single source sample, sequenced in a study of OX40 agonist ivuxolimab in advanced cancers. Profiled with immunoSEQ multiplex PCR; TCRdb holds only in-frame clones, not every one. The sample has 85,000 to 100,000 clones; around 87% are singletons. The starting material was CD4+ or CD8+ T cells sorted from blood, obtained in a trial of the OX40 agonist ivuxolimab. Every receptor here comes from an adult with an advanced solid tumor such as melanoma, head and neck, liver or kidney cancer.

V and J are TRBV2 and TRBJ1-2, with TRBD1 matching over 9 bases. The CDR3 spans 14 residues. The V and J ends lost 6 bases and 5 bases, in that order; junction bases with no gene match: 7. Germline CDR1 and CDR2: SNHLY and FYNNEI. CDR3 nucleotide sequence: TGTGCCAGCAGGGGGAGGGACAGGGCTTATGGCTACACCTTC. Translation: CASRGRDRAYGYTF. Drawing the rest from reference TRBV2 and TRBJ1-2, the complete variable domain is EPEVTQTPSHQVTQMGQEVILRCVPISNHLYFYWYRQILGQKVEFLVSFYNNEISEKSEIFDDQFSVERPDGSNFTLKIRSTKLEDSAMYFCASRGRDRAYGYTFGSGTRLTVV.

The CDR3: CAISESLNQPQHF. DNA of the CDR3: TGTGCCATCAGTGAGTCATTGAATCAGCCCCAGCATTTT. This chain links TRBV10-3 with TRBJ1-5; D uncertain. From germline, CDR1 is ENHRY and CDR2 SYGVKD. The CDR3 extends over 13 amino acids. Between the trimmed V and J ends, which lost 0 bases and 4 bases, there was a span of 4 bases.

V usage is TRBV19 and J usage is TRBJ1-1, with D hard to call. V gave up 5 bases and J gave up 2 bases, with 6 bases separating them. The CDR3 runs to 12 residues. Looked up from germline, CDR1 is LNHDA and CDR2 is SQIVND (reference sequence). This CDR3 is CASSWINTEAFF. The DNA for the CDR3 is TGTGCCAGTAGTTGGATAAACACTGAAGCTTTCTTT.

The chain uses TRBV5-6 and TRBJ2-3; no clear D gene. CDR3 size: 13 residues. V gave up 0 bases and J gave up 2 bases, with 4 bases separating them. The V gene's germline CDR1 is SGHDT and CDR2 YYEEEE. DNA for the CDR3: TGTGCCAGCAGCTTGGGGCCCACAGATACGCAGTATTTT. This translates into CASSLGPTDTQYF.

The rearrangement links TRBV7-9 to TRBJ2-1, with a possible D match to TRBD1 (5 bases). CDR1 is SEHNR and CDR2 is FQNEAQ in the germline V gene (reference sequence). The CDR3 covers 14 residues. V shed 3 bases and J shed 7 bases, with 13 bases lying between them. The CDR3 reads CASSFSQGVNEQFF. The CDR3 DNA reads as TGTGCCAGCAGCTTCTCGCAAGGGGTAAATGAGCAGTTCTTC.

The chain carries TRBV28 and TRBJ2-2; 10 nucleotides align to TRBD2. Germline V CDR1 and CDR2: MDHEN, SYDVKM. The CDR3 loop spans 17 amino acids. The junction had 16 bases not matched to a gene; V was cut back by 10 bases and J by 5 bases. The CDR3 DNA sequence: TGTGCCACCGCTTCGGGGCTAGCGGGAGACAGAACCGGGGAGCTGTTTTTT. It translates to CATASGLAGDRTGELFF.

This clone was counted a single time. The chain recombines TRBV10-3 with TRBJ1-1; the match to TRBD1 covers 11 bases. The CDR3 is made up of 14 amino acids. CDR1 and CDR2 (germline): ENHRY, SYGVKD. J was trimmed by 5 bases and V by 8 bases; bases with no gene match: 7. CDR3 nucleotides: TGTGCCATCCAACTGGACAGGGGGCAAACTGAAGCTTTCTTT. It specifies CAIQLDRGQTEAFF.

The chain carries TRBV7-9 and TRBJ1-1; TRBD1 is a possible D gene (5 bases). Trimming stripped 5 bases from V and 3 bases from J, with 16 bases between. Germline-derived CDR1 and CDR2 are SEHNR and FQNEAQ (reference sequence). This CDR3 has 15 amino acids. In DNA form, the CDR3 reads TGTGCCAGCAGCCCGGGAATGCAGGGCGACACTGAAGCTTTCTTT. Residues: CASSPGMQGDTEAFF.

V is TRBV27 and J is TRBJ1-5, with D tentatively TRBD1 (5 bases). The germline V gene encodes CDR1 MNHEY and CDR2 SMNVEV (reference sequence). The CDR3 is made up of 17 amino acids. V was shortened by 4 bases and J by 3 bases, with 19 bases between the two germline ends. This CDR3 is CASSSTRDLALNQPQHF. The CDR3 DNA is TGTGCCAGCAGTTCAACTCGGGACCTCGCCCTCAATCAGCCCCAGCATTTT.

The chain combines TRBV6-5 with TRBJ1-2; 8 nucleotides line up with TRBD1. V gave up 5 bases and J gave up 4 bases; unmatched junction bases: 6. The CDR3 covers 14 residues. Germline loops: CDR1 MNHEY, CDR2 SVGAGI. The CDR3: CASSLQGDIYGYTF. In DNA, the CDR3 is TGTGCCAGCAGTCTACAGGGGGATATCTATGGCTACACCTTC.

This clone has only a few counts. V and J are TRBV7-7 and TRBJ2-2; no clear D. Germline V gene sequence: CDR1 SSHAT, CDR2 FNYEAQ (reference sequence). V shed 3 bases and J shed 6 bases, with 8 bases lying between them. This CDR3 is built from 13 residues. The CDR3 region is CASSLIGAGELFF. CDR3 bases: TGTGCCAGCAGCTTGATCGGAGCCGGGGAGCTGTTTTTT.

Written as DNA, the CDR3 is TGTGCCATCAGCCGAGCGGCAGGGTCGGAGGAGCAGTACGTC. Its protein product is CAISRAAGSEEQYV. The chain uses TRBV10-3 and TRBJ2-7; perhaps D is TRBD1 or TRBD2 (5 bases each). The germline V and J ends were trimmed by 6 bases and 7 bases, with 19 bases remaining between them. The CDR3 loop spans 14 amino acids. Per germline, CDR1 ENHRY and CDR2 SYGVKD.

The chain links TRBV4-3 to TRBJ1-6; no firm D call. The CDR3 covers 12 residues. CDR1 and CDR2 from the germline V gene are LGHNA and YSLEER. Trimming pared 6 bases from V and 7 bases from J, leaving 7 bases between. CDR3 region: CASRLGNSPLHF. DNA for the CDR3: TGCGCCAGCAGGCTCGGGAATTCACCCCTCCACTTT.

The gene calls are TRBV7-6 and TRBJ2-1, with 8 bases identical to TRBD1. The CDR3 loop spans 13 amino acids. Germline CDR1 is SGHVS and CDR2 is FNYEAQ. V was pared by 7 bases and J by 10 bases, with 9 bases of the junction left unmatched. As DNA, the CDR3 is TGTGCCAGCACCAAGGACAGGGCAAGAGAGCAGTTCTTC. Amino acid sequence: CASTKDRAREQFF.

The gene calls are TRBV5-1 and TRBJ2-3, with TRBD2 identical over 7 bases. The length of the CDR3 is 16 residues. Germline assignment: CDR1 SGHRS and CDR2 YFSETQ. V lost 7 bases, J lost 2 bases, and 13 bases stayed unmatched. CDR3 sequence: CASFLGSGIYTDTQYF. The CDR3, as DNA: TGCGCCAGCTTCTTGGGGAGCGGGATCTACACAGATACGCAGTATTTT. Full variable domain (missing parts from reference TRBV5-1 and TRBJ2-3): KAGVTQTPRYLIKTRGQQVTLSCSPISGHRSVSWYQQTPGQGLQFLFEYFSETQRNKGNFPGRFSGRQFSNSRSEMNVSTLELGDSALYLCASFLGSGIYTDTQYFGPGTRLTVL.

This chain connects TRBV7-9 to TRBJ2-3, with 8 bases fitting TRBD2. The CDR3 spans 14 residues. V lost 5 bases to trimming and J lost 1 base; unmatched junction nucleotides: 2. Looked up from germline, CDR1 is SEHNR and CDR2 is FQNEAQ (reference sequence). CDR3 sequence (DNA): TGTGCCAGCAGCGCGACTAGCGGCACAGATACGCAGTATTTT. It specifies CASSATSGTDTQYF.

This CDR3 reads CASSLDRGSIQPQHF. CDR3 nucleotides: TGTGCCAGCAGCTTAGATCGGGGGTCGATTCAGCCCCAGCATTTT. The rearrangement uses TRBV11-2 and TRBJ1-5, with D possibly matching TRBD1 (5 bases). The CDR3 is made up of 15 amino acids. Looked up from germline, CDR1 is SGHAT and CDR2 is FQNNGV. The V end was cut by 0 bases, the J end by 6 bases, with 12 bases between.

CDR3 loop: CASSLRSRENNQPQHF. DNA for the CDR3: TGTGCCAGCAGCTTAAGGTCCAGGGAAAACAATCAGCCCCAGCATTTT. The chain has TRBV7-2 and TRBJ1-5; D possibly corresponds to TRBD1 (5 bases). Trimming cost V 2 bases and J 3 bases, with 14 bases left between them. From germline, CDR1 is SGHTA and CDR2 FQGNSA. The CDR3 runs to 16 residues.

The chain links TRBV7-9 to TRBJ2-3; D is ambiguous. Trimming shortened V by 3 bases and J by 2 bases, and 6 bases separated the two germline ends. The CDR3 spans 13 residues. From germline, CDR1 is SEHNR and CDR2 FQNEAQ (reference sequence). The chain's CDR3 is CASSFRVTDTQYF. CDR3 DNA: TGTGCCAGCAGCTTTCGCGTCACAGATACGCAGTATTTT.

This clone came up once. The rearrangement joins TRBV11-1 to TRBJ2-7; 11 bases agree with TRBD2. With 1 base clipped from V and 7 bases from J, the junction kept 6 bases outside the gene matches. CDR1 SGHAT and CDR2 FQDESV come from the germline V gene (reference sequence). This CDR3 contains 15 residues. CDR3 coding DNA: TGTGCCAGCAGCTTAGTAGCGGGAGGGCCGGGGGAGCAGTACGTC. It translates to CASSLVAGGPGEQYV.

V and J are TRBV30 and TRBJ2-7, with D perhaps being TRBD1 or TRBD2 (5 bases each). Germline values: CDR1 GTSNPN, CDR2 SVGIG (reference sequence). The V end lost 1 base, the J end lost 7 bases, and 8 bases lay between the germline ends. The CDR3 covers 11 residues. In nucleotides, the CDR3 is TGTGCCTGGAGTGGGGGCGGGGAGCAGTACTTC. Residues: CAWSGGGEQYF.

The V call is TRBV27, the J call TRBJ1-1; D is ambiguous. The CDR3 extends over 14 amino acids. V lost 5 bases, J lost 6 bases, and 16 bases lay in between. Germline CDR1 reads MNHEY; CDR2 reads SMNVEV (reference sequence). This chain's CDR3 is CASSPTGPRAEAFF. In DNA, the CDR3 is TGTGCCAGCAGTCCTACTGGGCCCCGGGCTGAAGCTTTCTTT.

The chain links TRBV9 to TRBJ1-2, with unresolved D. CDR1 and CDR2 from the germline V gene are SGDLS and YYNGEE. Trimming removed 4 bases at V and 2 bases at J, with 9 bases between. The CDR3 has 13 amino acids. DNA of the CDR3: TGTGCCAGCAGCCCTAATTGGAACTATGGCTACACCTTC. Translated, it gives CASSPNWNYGYTF.

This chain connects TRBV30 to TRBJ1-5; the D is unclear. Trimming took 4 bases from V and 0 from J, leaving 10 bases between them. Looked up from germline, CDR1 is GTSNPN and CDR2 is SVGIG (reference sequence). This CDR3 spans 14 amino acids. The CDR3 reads CAWTGRNSNQPQHF. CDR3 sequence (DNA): TGTGCCTGGACCGGACGGAATAGCAATCAGCCCCAGCATTTT.

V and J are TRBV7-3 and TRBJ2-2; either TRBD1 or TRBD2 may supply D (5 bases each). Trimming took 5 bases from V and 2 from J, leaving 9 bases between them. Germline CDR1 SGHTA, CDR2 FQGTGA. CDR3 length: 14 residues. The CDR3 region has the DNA TGTGCCAGCAGCCTCGGGACCAACACCGGGGAGCTGTTTTTT. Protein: CASSLGTNTGELFF.

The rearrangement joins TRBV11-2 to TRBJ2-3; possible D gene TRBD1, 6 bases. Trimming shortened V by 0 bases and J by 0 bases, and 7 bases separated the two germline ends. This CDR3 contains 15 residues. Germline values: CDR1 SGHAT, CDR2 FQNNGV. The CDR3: CASSLDRGSTDTQYF. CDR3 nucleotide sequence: TGTGCCAGCAGCTTAGATAGGGGGAGCACAGATACGCAGTATTTT.

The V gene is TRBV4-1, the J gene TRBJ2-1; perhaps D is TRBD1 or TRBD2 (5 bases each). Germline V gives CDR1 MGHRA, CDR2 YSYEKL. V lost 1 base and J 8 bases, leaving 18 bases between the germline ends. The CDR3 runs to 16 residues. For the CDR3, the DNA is TGCGCCAGCAGCCAAGTTTCGGCCATGGGGGTTCATGAGCAGTTCTTC. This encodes CASSQVSAMGVHEQFF.